Below, 28 T cell receptor beta chains from the same sample are listed, as sequenced in a study of cytomegalovirus exposure and HLA in healthy donors. The PCR used 60 Vbeta and 13 Jbeta primers. Sequenced by immunoSEQ multiplex PCR; TCRdb stores in-frame clones only, minus some. The repertoire holds some 190,000 clones, with around 83% as singletons. The sample consisted of PBMCs. The receptors originated from a middle-aged man in good health and CMV-seropositive.

Only a few counts were recorded for this clone. V usage is TRBV19 and J usage is TRBJ2-7; 11 nucleotides match TRBD1. Germline V gene lookup returns CDR1 LNHDA and CDR2 SQIVND (reference sequence). The CDR3 is 14 amino acids. V was pared by 3 bases and J by 4 bases, with 2 bases of the junction left unmatched. The CDR3 spells CASSMDRGPYEQYF. The CDR3 DNA reads TGTGCCAGTAGTATGGACAGGGGGCCTTACGAGCAGTACTTC.

The V gene is TRBV12-5, the J gene TRBJ2-7; 7 bases map to TRBD1. CDR3 length: 15 residues. Trimming at V came to 3 bases and at J to 2 bases, leaving 7 bases not matched to a gene. Germline V lookup: CDR1 LGHNT, CDR2 FRNRAP. The CDR3 spells CASGFTQGEPYEQYF. The CDR3 nucleotides read TGTGCTAGTGGTTTCACCCAGGGGGAGCCCTACGAGCAGTACTTC.

This chain links TRBV19 with TRBJ1-1; D is perhaps TRBD1 (5 bases). Germline V CDR1 and CDR2: LNHDA, SQIVND (reference sequence). V was shortened by 4 bases and J by 8 bases, with 17 bases between the two germline ends. The CDR3 covers 14 residues. The CDR3 here is CASSTETESYEAFF. The CDR3 region has the DNA TGTGCCAGTAGTACCGAGACAGAATCATACGAAGCTTTCTTT.

The rearrangement joins TRBV7-9 to TRBJ2-4; no clear D. CDR3 length equals 13 residues. V was clipped by 7 bases and J by 9 bases, with 16 bases between them. The germline gives CDR1 SEHNR, CDR2 FQNEAQ (reference sequence). The CDR3 spells CASTHAGSTIQYF. CDR3 bases: TGTGCCAGCACTCACGCCGGGTCCACCATTCAGTACTTC.

The chain is built from TRBV6-5 and TRBJ1-2; TRBD1 agrees at 9 bases. This CDR3 is built from 12 residues. The V segment lost 9 bases and the J segment 6 bases; nucleotides outside the gene matches: 5. CDR1 and CDR2 from the germline V gene are MNHEY and SVGAGI. CDR3 nucleotide sequence: TGTGCCAGTGGGGACAGGGAGAATGGCTACACCTTC. This sequence encodes CASGDRENGYTF.

V and J are TRBV29-1 and TRBJ2-7, with no clear D. With 5 bases removed from V and 2 bases from J, the gap between germline ends came to 7 bases. This CDR3 has 11 amino acids. From germline, CDR1 is SQVTM and CDR2 ANQGSEA. The CDR3: CSVRVTYEQYF. The CDR3 DNA follows: TGCAGCGTTCGCGTAACCTACGAGCAGTACTTC.

The chain has TRBV6-4 and TRBJ2-3; no definite D call. Germline lookup yields CDR1 MRHNA and CDR2 SNTAGT. Trimming took 4 bases from V and 4 from J, leaving 9 bases between them. The CDR3 runs to 13 residues. The CDR3 DNA reads TGTGCCAGCAGTGGTAGCCGGCCAGATACGCAGTATTTT. Encoded protein: CASSGSRPDTQYF.

CDR3 sequence reads: CASSLTGENTEAFF. CDR3 nucleotide sequence: TGTGCCAGCTCCCTCACAGGGGAGAACACTGAAGCTTTCTTT. This rearrangement joins TRBV18 to TRBJ1-1; TRBD1 agrees at 7 bases. The CDR3 is made up of 14 amino acids. CDR1 KGHSH and CDR2 LQKENI come from the germline V gene. The V and J ends lost 6 bases and 1 base, in that order; junction bases with no gene match: 5.

J is TRBJ2-1 and V is TRBV4-3; 9 bases agree with TRBD2. This CDR3 contains 15 residues. J was trimmed by 10 bases and V by 2 bases; bases with no gene match: 9. Germline values: CDR1 LGHNA, CDR2 YSLEER. DNA of the CDR3: TGCGCCAGCAGCCAACGTGGGGGCAGCGGGAGGGAGCAGTTCTTC. Translating gives CASSQRGGSGREQFF.

This chain joins TRBV5-1 and TRBJ2-3; 7 nucleotides match TRBD1. The length of the CDR3 is 16 residues. The ends lost 1 base at V and 0 bases at J; junction bases unmatched: 5. Germline loops: CDR1 SGHRS, CDR2 YFSETQ. The CDR3 loop reads CASSLIRDRSTDTQYF. CDR3 nucleotide sequence: TGCGCCAGCAGCTTGATCCGGGACAGAAGCACAGATACGCAGTATTTT.

The gene calls are TRBV28 and TRBJ2-1; 12 positions match TRBD2. The CDR3 consists of 19 residues. The ends lost 3 bases at V and 1 base at J; junction bases unmatched: 10. CDR1 is MDHEN, CDR2 SYDVKM, per germline. The CDR3 sequence is CASSFRTSGRRGSYNEQFF. DNA for the CDR3: TGTGCCAGCAGTTTCCGCACTAGCGGGAGGAGGGGGTCCTACAATGAGCAGTTCTTC.

The chain couples TRBV5-1 to TRBJ1-1; 12 bases are a match to TRBD1. The germline gives CDR1 SGHRS, CDR2 YFSETQ. The CDR3 extends over 17 amino acids. The V and J ends lost 2 bases and 3 bases, in that order; junction bases with no gene match: 8. The CDR3 coding sequence is TGCGCCAGCAGCTTCCGGGACAGGGGGCTATTGGACACTGAAGCTTTCTTT. It codes for CASSFRDRGLLDTEAFF. Full variable domain (missing parts from reference TRBV5-1 and TRBJ1-1): KAGVTQTPRYLIKTRGQQVTLSCSPISGHRSVSWYQQTPGQGLQFLFEYFSETQRNKGNFPGRFSGRQFSNSRSEMNVSTLELGDSALYLCASSFRDRGLLDTEAFFGQGTRLTVV.

About this clone itself: This same CDR3 is encoded by further DNA sequences in the sample. The V call is TRBV9, the J call TRBJ1-3; the match to TRBD1 covers 7 bases. This CDR3 has 17 amino acids. Germline V gene sequence: CDR1 SGDLS, CDR2 YYNGEE. The ends lost 0 bases at V and 2 bases at J; junction bases unmatched: 8. The CDR3 spells CASSVDPRGSTGNTIYF. CDR3 bases: TGTGCCAGCAGCGTAGACCCCAGGGGGTCTACTGGAAACACCATATATTTT.

The rearrangement links TRBV29-1 to TRBJ2-7, with TRBD1 matching over 7 bases. Trimming took 5 bases from V and 3 from J; bases not matched to a gene: 4. This CDR3 contains 12 residues. Germline V gene data show CDR1 as SQVTM and CDR2 as ANQGSEA. The CDR3, as DNA: TGCAGCGTTTTTGCAGGGGGCTACGAGCAGTACTTC. Translating gives CSVFAGGYEQYF.

V gene TRBV12-5 combines with J gene TRBJ1-3, with 7 nucleotides matching TRBD1. The length of the CDR3 is 12 residues. V lost 6 bases, J lost 16 bases, and 12 bases stayed unmatched. CDR1 LGHNT and CDR2 FRNRAP come from the germline V gene. In DNA form, the CDR3 reads TGTGCTAGTGGCTCTGATAGCGGACAGGTGTATTTT. Translating it yields CASGSDSGQVYF.

The genes are TRBV6-1 and TRBJ1-3; D is perhaps TRBD1 (5 bases). Germline values: CDR1 MNHNS, CDR2 SASEGT. The length of the CDR3 is 13 residues. Trimming took off 9 bases at V and 2 bases at J, with 11 bases between the two ends. The CDR3 spells CASLREPGNTIYF. DNA of the CDR3: TGTGCCAGTCTCAGGGAACCTGGAAACACCATATATTTT.

The chain has TRBV15 and TRBJ2-7; TRBD1 agrees at 7 bases. Trimming took 0 bases from V and 5 from J; bases not matched to a gene: 4. The CDR3 extends over 14 amino acids. Germline values: CDR1 LNHNV, CDR2 YYDKDF (reference sequence). The DNA of the CDR3 is TGTGCCACCAGCAGAGATGGGCAGGGGGACGAGCAGTACTTC. It translates to CATSRDGQGDEQYF.

The chain uses TRBV27 and TRBJ1-2; the D gene is possibly TRBD1 (6 bases). CDR3 size: 15 residues. The germline V gene encodes CDR1 MNHEY and CDR2 SMNVEV (reference sequence). The ends were cut back, 6 bases at V and 7 bases at J, with 21 bases in the middle. The CDR3 here is CASRFTGPASSGYTF. The DNA of the CDR3 is TGTGCCAGCAGATTTACAGGGCCGGCATCGAGTGGCTACACCTTC.

This clone has just one count. This chain joins TRBV27 and TRBJ1-2, with D possibly matching TRBD1 (6 bases). Germline V gene lookup returns CDR1 MNHEY and CDR2 SMNVEV (reference sequence). The length of the CDR3 is 13 residues. V lost 5 bases and J 4 bases, leaving 11 bases between the germline ends. The CDR3 here is CASSQQGIYGYTF. As DNA, the CDR3 is TGTGCCAGCAGTCAACAGGGTATCTATGGCTACACCTTC.

CDR3 in amino acids: CASSQDLLDEQFF. CDR3 DNA sequence: TGTGCCAGCAGCCAAGATCTACTCGATGAGCAGTTCTTC. V is TRBV4-2 and J is TRBJ2-1; no firm D call. Per germline, CDR1 LGHNA and CDR2 YNFKEQ. Trimming stripped 0 bases from V and 8 bases from J, with 8 bases between. This CDR3 spans 13 amino acids.

V gene TRBV27 combines with J gene TRBJ1-5; D remains ambiguous. CDR3 size: 15 residues. Trimming removed 3 bases from V and 7 bases from J, with 16 bases in between. Germline CDR1 reads MNHEY; CDR2 reads SMNVEV (reference sequence). CDR3 region: CASSFNGVLGQPQHF. The CDR3 DNA is TGTGCCAGCAGTTTTAACGGGGTATTAGGGCAGCCCCAGCATTTT.

This clone was observed a few times. The chain combines TRBV28 with TRBJ2-7; 8 bases align to TRBD1. This CDR3 is built from 14 residues. The germline CDR1 and CDR2 sequences are MDHEN and SYDVKM. V trimming: 2 bases; J trimming: 4 bases; junction bases outside the gene matches: 4. DNA of the CDR3: TGTGCCAGCAGTTTAGCAGGGGGCGCGTACGAGCAGTACTTC. Encoded protein: CASSLAGGAYEQYF.

In DNA form, the CDR3 reads TGTGCCTGGAGCGAAAGCGGGAGTGAACACAATGAGCAGTTCTTC. It specifies CAWSESGSEHNEQFF. This chain connects TRBV30 to TRBJ2-1; 8 nucleotides line up with TRBD2. V dropped 3 bases and J dropped 5; count of bases not matched to a gene: 9. The germline CDR1 and CDR2 sequences are GTSNPN and SVGIG (reference sequence). The CDR3 is 15 amino acids.

The gene calls are TRBV27 and TRBJ2-1; TRBD2 might be the D (6 bases). Trimming pared 3 bases from V and 7 bases from J, leaving 7 bases between. Germline CDR1 and CDR2: MNHEY and SMNVEV (reference sequence). This CDR3 region has 12 residues. The CDR3 bases are TGTGCCAGCAGTTTGGGGGGAAATGAGCAGTTCTTC. It translates to CASSLGGNEQFF.

The genes are TRBV9 and TRBJ2-1, with 16 nucleotides matching TRBD2. The germline V gene has CDR1 SGDLS and CDR2 YYNGEE. This CDR3 contains 17 residues. The junction had 7 bases not matched to a gene; V was cut back by 2 bases and J by 8 bases. The DNA of the CDR3 is TGTGCCAGCAGCGTGACCACCGGGACTAGCGGGAGGGATGAGCAGTTCTTC. Translated, it gives CASSVTTGTSGRDEQFF. The full variable domain, its missing parts supplied by reference TRBV9 and TRBJ2-1, is DSGVTQTPKHLITATGQRVTLRCSPRSGDLSVYWYQQSLDQGLQFLIQYYNGEERAKGNILERFSAQQFPDLHSELNLSSLELGDSALYFCASSVTTGTSGRDEQFFGPGTRLTVL.

The rearrangement joins TRBV10-3 to TRBJ1-1, with 8 bases lining up with TRBD1. The J segment lost 5 bases and the V segment lost 6 bases, leaving 14 bases of the junction unmatched. Germline values: CDR1 ENHRY, CDR2 SYGVKD. This CDR3 contains 16 residues. The DNA of the CDR3 is TGTGCCATCAGAGGGGGCCGACAGGGGTTTGTTACTGAAGCTTTCTTT. This sequence encodes CAIRGGRQGFVTEAFF.

This chain links TRBV19 with TRBJ2-5; 7 bases are a match to TRBD2. V lost 0 bases to trimming and J lost 2 bases; unmatched junction nucleotides: 9. The germline gives CDR1 LNHDA, CDR2 SQIVND (reference sequence). The CDR3 loop spans 17 amino acids. The CDR3: CASSIDHDSGTQETQYF. DNA of the CDR3: TGTGCCAGTAGTATAGATCATGACAGCGGGACGCAAGAGACCCAGTACTTC.

The chain carries TRBV10-2 and TRBJ2-2; no definite D call. Germline V CDR1 and CDR2: WSHSY, SAAADI. This CDR3 is built from 15 residues. Deletions cut 2 bases from V and 2 bases from J, with 9 bases between. The CDR3 region is CASSELPQNTGELFF. The CDR3 DNA reads TGCGCCAGCAGTGAGCTCCCACAAAACACCGGGGAGCTGTTTTTT.